This passage covers 14 T cell receptor beta chains from one sample sequenced in a study of cytomegalovirus exposure and HLA in healthy donors. A multiplex PCR was run with 60 Vbeta primers and 13 Jbeta primers. TCRdb's copy holds only in-frame clones and misses some; the assay was immunoSEQ multiplex PCR. The sample yields about 120,000 clones, about 75% seen once. Sample: PBMCs. The receptors were sampled from a man in his 60s in good health and CMV-seropositive.

V and J are TRBV15 and TRBJ2-1, with D possibly TRBD2 on 5 matching bases. This CDR3 region has 14 residues. V lost 3 bases and J 8 bases, leaving 14 bases between the germline ends. CDR1 is LNHNV, CDR2 YYDKDF, per germline (reference sequence). CDR3 in DNA: TGTGCCACCAGCAGGGGCCTCGGGGTCGATGAGCAGTTCTTC. Protein sequence: CATSRGLGVDEQFF.

In DNA, the CDR3 is TGCGCCAGCAGCTTGGGGGGGGTGGGACGCACAGATACGCAGTATTTT. Protein: CASSLGGVGRTDTQYF. The chain links TRBV5-1 to TRBJ2-3; TRBD2 might be the D (6 bases). CDR1 SGHRS and CDR2 YFSETQ come from the germline V gene. Trimming took 0 bases from V and 1 from J, leaving 12 bases between them. The CDR3 spans 16 residues.

This clone has only a few counts. J is TRBJ2-7 and V is TRBV6-1; a possible D gene is TRBD1 (6 bases). Deletions cut 2 bases from V and 7 bases from J, with 18 bases between. From germline, CDR1 is MNHNS and CDR2 SASEGT. The CDR3 spans 15 residues. The CDR3 coding sequence is TGTGCCAGCAGTGAATCGCTCGACGGGACAAGAGAGCAGTACTTC. This gives the protein CASSESLDGTREQYF.

V gene TRBV2 combines with J gene TRBJ2-7, with unresolved D. V lost 0 bases and J lost 11, with 17 bases in between. CDR3 length equals 14 residues. From germline, CDR1 is SNHLY and CDR2 FYNNEI. CDR3 residues: CASSEALRRVKEYF. In nucleotides, the CDR3 is TGTGCCAGCAGTGAAGCGCTTCGACGGGTTAAAGAGTACTTC.

J is TRBJ1-2 and V is TRBV6-1; 8 nucleotides agree with TRBD1. This CDR3 is built from 15 residues. V was pared by 1 base and J by 4 bases, with 5 bases of the junction left unmatched. The germline V gene encodes CDR1 MNHNS and CDR2 SASEGT. In DNA, the CDR3 is TGTGCCAGCAGTGAAGGGACAGGGTCCTTCTATGGCTACACCTTC. This gives the protein CASSEGTGSFYGYTF.

The rearrangement uses TRBV28 and TRBJ2-7; D call uncertain. Germline V gene sequence: CDR1 MDHEN, CDR2 SYDVKM. The CDR3 has 12 residues. V lost 4 bases, J lost 3 bases, and 7 bases lay in between. CDR3 in DNA: TGTGCCAGCAGTTCACTTATCTACGAGCAGTACTTC. This translates into CASSSLIYEQYF.

This chain connects TRBV28 to TRBJ1-2; 8 bases match TRBD1. Per germline, CDR1 MDHEN and CDR2 SYDVKM. Unmatched junction bases numbered 13, after V lost 3 bases and J lost 7 bases. The length of the CDR3 is 16 residues. CDR3 coding DNA: TGTGCCAGCAGTTTGGTTACCGGGACAGGACCCCCTGGCTACACCTTC. Translating it yields CASSLVTGTGPPGYTF.

This clone has only a few counts. The chain links TRBV5-1 to TRBJ1-2, with D possibly TRBD1 on 6 matching bases. Germline CDR1 SGHRS, CDR2 YFSETQ. The CDR3 has 15 residues. V lost 2 bases to trimming and J lost 2 bases, with 13 bases between them. The CDR3 is CASSFGGGLNYGYTF. DNA of the CDR3: TGCGCCAGCAGCTTCGGGGGGGGCCTAAACTATGGCTACACCTTC. Filled out from reference TRBV5-1 and TRBJ1-2, the complete variable domain reads KAGVTQTPRYLIKTRGQQVTLSCSPISGHRSVSWYQQTPGQGLQFLFEYFSETQRNKGNFPGRFSGRQFSNSRSEMNVSTLELGDSALYLCASSFGGGLNYGYTFGSGTRLTVV.

The genes are TRBV14 and TRBJ2-2; TRBD2 matches at 8 bases. The CDR3 runs 17 residues. The trim removed 0 bases at V and 5 bases at J, leaving 8 bases unmatched. The V gene's germline CDR1 is SGHDN and CDR2 FVKESK. The CDR3 spells CASSQDTLAGQTGELFF. The CDR3 DNA follows: TGTGCCAGCAGCCAAGATACCCTAGCGGGTCAGACCGGGGAGCTGTTTTTT.

This clone was counted only a few times. The chain uses TRBV29-1 and TRBJ2-1; 11 bases map to TRBD2. V lost 7 bases to trimming and J lost 4 bases; unmatched junction nucleotides: 6. This CDR3 comprises 14 residues. Germline V gene sequence: CDR1 SQVTM, CDR2 ANQGSEA. The CDR3 bases are TGCAGCGCCGCCACTAGCGGGGGATACAATGAGCAGTTCTTC. This gives the protein CSAATSGGYNEQFF.

The genes are TRBV10-3 and TRBJ2-5; TRBD2 agrees at 10 bases. Germline V lookup: CDR1 ENHRY, CDR2 SYGVKD. The length of the CDR3 is 15 residues. The junction had 5 bases not matched to a gene; V was cut back by 6 bases and J by 1 base. CDR3 in amino acids: CAIRRTSGPQETQYF. In DNA form, the CDR3 reads TGTGCCATCAGGCGGACTAGCGGACCCCAAGAGACCCAGTACTTC.

This chain links TRBV19 with TRBJ1-5, with D possibly being TRBD1 (5 bases). The CDR3 has 15 residues. CDR1 and CDR2 from the germline V gene are LNHDA and SQIVND (reference sequence). V lost 5 bases to trimming and J lost 2 bases, with 13 bases between them. DNA for the CDR3: TGTGCCAGTAGTGGGGCAGGGATCGGCAATCAGCCCCAGCATTTT. It codes for CASSGAGIGNQPQHF.

This clone was counted only a few times. This chain uses TRBV11-2 with TRBJ1-3, with 7 bases matching TRBD1. Unmatched junction bases numbered 0, after V lost 3 bases and J lost 4 bases. This CDR3 has 13 residues. Germline values: CDR1 SGHAT, CDR2 FQNNGV. The CDR3 region has the DNA TGTGCCAGCAGCTTGGACAGGGGAAACACCATATATTTT. As protein: CASSLDRGNTIYF.

This clone was seen only a few times. The V gene is TRBV5-4, the J gene TRBJ1-2; D may be TRBD1 (6 bases). The ends were cut back, 3 bases at V and 4 bases at J, with 13 bases in the middle. The CDR3 is 14 amino acids. The germline V gene encodes CDR1 SGHNT and CDR2 YYREEE (reference sequence). Here the CDR3 reads CASSSGQLGYGYTF. DNA of the CDR3: TGTGCCAGCAGCTCAGGACAGTTGGGCTATGGCTACACCTTC.